The clone carrying this T cell receptor (beta chain) was detected only a few times. The antigen is not known. This entry comes from a study of T-cell reconstitution after alpha-beta-depleted transplantation in children. Broader study findings: Certain patients had high TCRbeta diversity at day 60, and it came from recipient T cells and thymic progenitors that survived. T-cell numbers and diversity one year post-transplant derived largely from freshly generated T cells.

Researchers prepared the TCRbeta library using unique molecular identifiers, the study reports. From the PCR reads, TCRdb called clonotypes with MiXCR, one entry per CDR3 protein. The data show just under 250,000 distinct CDR3 sequences, about a quarter seen once. The length of the CDR3 is 19 residues. J lost 5 bases, V lost 2 bases, and 9 bases had no gene match. Looked up from germline, CDR1 is ENHRY and CDR2 is SYGVKD. This chain links TRBV10-3 with TRBJ2-1, with 16 positions matching TRBD2. This clonotype originated in a girl aged 2-10 years with Fanconi anemia, due to receive a stem cell transplant. Source: PBMCs, taken before TCRalphabeta/CD19-depleted stem cell transplant. CDR3 amino acids: CAISEIKGTSGRGDNEQFF. Written as DNA, the CDR3 is TGTGCCATCAGTGAGATAAAGGGGACTAGCGGGAGGGGGGACAATGAGCAGTTCTTC.